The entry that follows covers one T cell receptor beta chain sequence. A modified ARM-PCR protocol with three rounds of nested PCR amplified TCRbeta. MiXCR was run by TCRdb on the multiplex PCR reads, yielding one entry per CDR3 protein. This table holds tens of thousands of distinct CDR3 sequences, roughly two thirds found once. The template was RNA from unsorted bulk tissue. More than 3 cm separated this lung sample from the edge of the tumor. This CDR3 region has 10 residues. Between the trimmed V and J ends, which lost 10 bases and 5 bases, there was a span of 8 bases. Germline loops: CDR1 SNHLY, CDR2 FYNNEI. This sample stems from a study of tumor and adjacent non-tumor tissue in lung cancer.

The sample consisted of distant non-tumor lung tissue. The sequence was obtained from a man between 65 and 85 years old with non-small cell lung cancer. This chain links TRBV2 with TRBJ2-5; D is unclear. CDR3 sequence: CATVRETQYF. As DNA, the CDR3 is TGTGCCACCGTCCGGGAGACCCAGTACTTC.